In this sample, the clone carrying this T cell receptor (beta chain) turned up once. The antigen remains unidentified. Primers for the PCR totalled 60 Vbeta and 13 Jbeta. Clones were read by immunoSEQ multiplex PCR, and TCRdb kept only the in-frame ones, dropping some. The sample gives 150,000 to 200,000 clones, 65% to 85% of which show up once; 2.5% to 3% is in the top ten. Germline V gene data show CDR1 as SGHKS and CDR2 as YYEKEE (reference sequence). Trimming stripped 2 bases from V and 3 bases from J, with 12 bases between. The CDR3 runs 14 residues. These data belong to a study of cytomegalovirus exposure and HLA in healthy donors. General study points: Reports showed the classifier diagnosing cytomegalovirus status with high specificity and sensitivity. Presence/absence analyses assumed roughly uniform sequencing depth across donors. The authors later found HLA-associated TCR beta chains more clonally expanded than equally common others.

The origin of this receptor is a female donor in good health and CMV-seronegative. The sample consisted of PBMCs. The gene calls are TRBV5-5 and TRBJ2-7, with D maybe TRBD2 (6 bases). CDR3 sequence (DNA): TGTGCCAGCAGCTTTAGCGGTGGGCTCTACGAGCAGTACTTC. It encodes CASSFSGGLYEQYF.